A single sample gave rise to the 25 T cell receptor beta chains below, sequenced in a study of response to subunit inactivated influenza vaccine. Using its own MiXCR run on the RT-PCR reads, TCRdb lists one record per CDR3 protein. The table has about 700,000 distinct CDR3 sequences, approximately 14% seen once. The sequences come from PBMCs from blood, collected about 11 days after vaccination. These receptors came from a man in his fifties or sixties who received an inactivated influenza vaccine.

V and J are TRBV20-1 and TRBJ2-7; TRBD2 aligns across 7 bases. V dropped 3 bases and J dropped 1; count of bases not matched to a gene: 3. CDR1 and CDR2 (germline): DFQATT, SNEGSKA (reference sequence). The CDR3 extends over 13 amino acids. CDR3 sequence reads: CSASGRPSYEQYF. The CDR3, as DNA: TGCAGTGCTAGCGGGAGGCCATCCTACGAGCAGTACTTC.

This clonotype was seen a handful of times. V and J are TRBV20-1 and TRBJ2-7; no definite D call. CDR3 size: 13 residues. Trimming took 3 bases from V and 4 from J, leaving 13 bases between them. Per the germline V gene, CDR1 is DFQATT and CDR2 is SNEGSKA (reference sequence). CDR3 protein: CSASGQLRYEQYF. The CDR3 DNA reads as TGCAGTGCTAGTGGCCAGCTGAGGTACGAGCAGTACTTC.

A few counts support this clonotype. The chain combines TRBV7-9 with TRBJ2-1; 8 bases are shared with TRBD2. Germline assignment: CDR1 SEHNR and CDR2 FQNEAQ (reference sequence). This CDR3 region has 15 residues. V was clipped by 3 bases and J by 9 bases; unmatched bases: 10. This CDR3 is CASSFFHEREPEQFF. The CDR3, as DNA: TGTGCCAGCAGCTTTTTTCACGAGCGGGAGCCTGAGCAGTTCTTC.

This clonotype was seen a few times. A much larger clone lies one base from this, so it may be a read error. This chain joins TRBV12-3 or TRBV12-4 and TRBJ1-1; maybe TRBD1 (5 bases). The CDR3 covers 12 residues. Trimming removed 7 bases at V and 3 bases at J, with 9 bases between. CDR3 bases: TGTGCCAGCACCTGGGGGTACACTGAAGCTTTCTTT. The encoded protein is CASTWGYTEAFF.

The J gene is TRBJ1-1, the V gene TRBV6-1, with D unresolved. Germline V gene data show CDR1 as MNHNS and CDR2 as SASEGT. This CDR3 has 13 residues. V lost 5 bases to trimming and J lost 4 bases, with 11 bases between them. The CDR3 region has the DNA TGTGCCAGCAGTACGGGTATTTCCACTGAAGCTTTCTTT. Residues: CASSTGISTEAFF.

The chain's CDR3 is CASSFLLGAGKPGKGANVLTF. CDR3 DNA: TGTGCCAGCAGTTTCCTTCTTGGGGCAGGAAAACCCGGTAAGGGGGCCAACGTCCTGACTTTC. The chain is built from TRBV12-3 or TRBV12-4 and TRBJ2-6; the D gene is possibly TRBD1 (5 bases). V was trimmed by 3 bases and J by 4 bases, leaving 28 bases between them. This CDR3 has 21 amino acids.

The chain employs TRBV19 and TRBJ2-2; 9 positions match TRBD1. The CDR3 runs to 16 residues. V lost 6 bases to trimming and J lost 6 bases; unmatched junction nucleotides: 11. Germline V CDR1 and CDR2: LNHDA, SQIVND (reference sequence). The CDR3: CASRDPIQGAAGELFF. DNA for the CDR3: TGTGCCAGTAGGGATCCCATACAGGGGGCCGCCGGGGAGCTGTTTTTT.

A single count supports this clonotype. The chain links TRBV20-1 to TRBJ1-6, with TRBD1 as a possible D gene (5 bases). The germline V and J ends were trimmed by 3 bases and 9 bases, with 12 bases remaining between them. The CDR3 is 13 amino acids. From germline, CDR1 is DFQATT and CDR2 SNEGSKA (reference sequence). CDR3 DNA sequence: TGCAGTGCTAGGGGGGACTGGGGTTCACCCCTCCACTTT. It yields the protein CSARGDWGSPLHF.

The rearrangement uses TRBV29-1 and TRBJ2-7; 7 nucleotides match TRBD2. With V trimmed by 7 bases and J by 2 bases, 11 bases remained unmatched. CDR1 and CDR2 from the germline V gene are SQVTM and ANQGSEA. The CDR3 has 14 residues. CDR3 in amino acids: CSAQQGLGTYEQYF. DNA for the CDR3: TGCAGCGCCCAACAAGGACTAGGCACCTACGAGCAGTACTTC.

This clonotype was seen a few times. The chain couples TRBV6-2 or TRBV6-3 to TRBJ2-1; TRBD2 matches at 8 bases. This CDR3 has 15 amino acids. Germline CDR1 and CDR2: MNHEY and SVGEGT. The J segment lost 5 bases and the V segment lost 6 bases, leaving 9 bases of the junction unmatched. In DNA, the CDR3 is TGTGCCAGCAGGAACCCCGGGGGGGGTAACAATGAGCAGTTCTTC. Translated: CASRNPGGGNNEQFF.

This clonotype was observed a handful of times. The chain combines TRBV5-6 with TRBJ1-6, with 9 nucleotides matching TRBD1. Germline V gives CDR1 SGHDT, CDR2 YYEEEE. Germline trimming cut 4 bases from V and 10 bases from J; bases unmatched to any gene: 6. The CDR3 is 14 residues long. The CDR3 is CASSRDRVYSPLHF. CDR3 sequence (DNA): TGTGCCAGCAGCAGGGACAGGGTTTACTCACCCCTCCACTTT.

The chain combines TRBV29-1 with TRBJ2-1; no firm D call. Germline CDR1 reads SQVTM; CDR2 reads ANQGSEA. The CDR3 spans 15 residues. V was shortened by 5 bases and J by 0 bases, with 14 bases between the two germline ends. The CDR3 region has the DNA TGCAGCGTTCTCTTTCTAGAGAGCTCCTACAATGAGCAGTTCTTC. Amino acid sequence: CSVLFLESSYNEQFF.

This clonotype was seen a handful of times. V and J are TRBV6-1 and TRBJ2-1; 10 positions match TRBD2. The CDR3 sequence is 18 residues long. Germline V CDR1 and CDR2: MNHNS, SASEGT. V lost 4 bases, J lost 4 bases, and 13 bases stayed unmatched. The CDR3 coding sequence is TGTGCCAGCAGTGGGGCGAGCGGGGGGGGAAGACGGTACAATGAGCAGTTCTTC. This codes for CASSGASGGGRRYNEQFF.

This clonotype was counted a few times. The chain recombines TRBV7-2 with TRBJ2-7; 11 nucleotides agree with TRBD2. V shed 5 bases, J shed 9 bases, and the junction held 9 bases outside the gene matches. In germline, CDR1 is SGHTA, CDR2 FQGNSA. The CDR3 is made up of 14 amino acids. Here the CDR3 reads CASSELAGDSSQYF. Written as DNA, the CDR3 is TGTGCCAGCAGCGAACTAGCGGGGGATTCATCGCAGTACTTC. Full variable domain (rest looked up from reference TRBV7-2 and TRBJ2-7): GAGVSQSPSNKVTEKGKDVELRCDPISGHTALYWYRQSLGQGLEFLIYFQGNSAPDKSGLPSDRFSAERTGGSVSTLTIQRTQQEDSAVYLCASSELAGDSSQYFGPGTRLTVT.

The chain has TRBV20-1 and TRBJ1-2; D uncertain. V was trimmed by 2 bases and J by 0 bases, leaving 7 bases between them. This CDR3 spans 13 amino acids. From germline, CDR1 is DFQATT and CDR2 SNEGSKA (reference sequence). The CDR3 DNA reads TGCAGTGCTAGACCCGGGACTAACTATGGCTACACCTTC. This sequence encodes CSARPGTNYGYTF.

The chain carries TRBV28 and TRBJ2-7; TRBD1 matches 7 bases. Germline loops: CDR1 MDHEN, CDR2 SYDVKM. The CDR3 totals 16 residues. After removal of 6 bases from V and 0 bases from J, the junction contained 11 bases not matched to a gene. CDR3 amino acids: CASREMTGTFSYEQYF. Written as DNA, the CDR3 is TGTGCCAGCAGAGAAATGACAGGGACCTTCTCCTACGAGCAGTACTTC.

CDR3 DNA sequence: TGCGCCAGCAGCTTGGGGCCGCAAGCTGAAGAGACCCAGTACTTC. Translating gives CASSLGPQAEETQYF. The chain carries TRBV5-1 and TRBJ2-5; D is unresolved. This CDR3 has 15 residues. Looked up from germline, CDR1 is SGHRS and CDR2 is YFSETQ. Trimming took off 0 bases at V and 3 bases at J, with 12 bases between the two ends.

This clonotype was counted only a few times. V gene TRBV10-3 combines with J gene TRBJ2-1, with D possibly matching TRBD1 (5 bases). From germline, CDR1 is ENHRY and CDR2 SYGVKD. V dropped 3 bases and J dropped 8 bases, with 11 bases sitting between them. The CDR3 sequence is 13 residues long. CDR3 amino acids: CAISDQDIYEQFF. The CDR3 DNA is TGTGCCATCAGTGACCAGGACATCTATGAGCAGTTCTTC.

The CDR3 sequence is CASSLSASGQLGYTF. CDR3 DNA sequence: TGTGCCAGCAGCTTGTCTGCCTCGGGACAGCTTGGCTACACCTTC. The rearrangement uses TRBV5-5 and TRBJ1-2, with 7 nucleotides matching TRBD1. The CDR3 runs 15 residues. Germline-derived CDR1 and CDR2 are SGHKS and YYEKEE (reference sequence). After removal of 1 base from V and 7 bases from J, the junction contained 10 bases not matched to a gene.

The chain combines TRBV10-3 with TRBJ2-5; TRBD1 agrees at 8 bases. The CDR3 sequence is 15 residues long. J was trimmed by 1 base and V by 3 bases; bases with no gene match: 4. Per germline, CDR1 ENHRY and CDR2 SYGVKD. For the CDR3, the DNA is TGTGCCATCAGTGATATGGGACAGGCCCAAGAGACCCAGTACTTC. Protein sequence: CAISDMGQAQETQYF.

This clonotype was counted between two and nine times. The chain carries TRBV4-3 and TRBJ2-5, with D perhaps TRBD2 (6 bases). The CDR3 is 15 residues long. Germline V gene sequence: CDR1 LGHNA, CDR2 YSLEER. Trimming stripped 1 base from V and 5 bases from J, with 14 bases between. The CDR3 here is CASSQAVAALETQYF. CDR3 DNA: TGCGCCAGCAGCCAAGCGGTAGCGGCCCTGGAGACCCAGTACTTC.

The chain is built from TRBV15 and TRBJ2-5; TRBD1 agrees at 7 bases. Germline CDR1 LNHNV, CDR2 YYDKDF (reference sequence). V lost 0 bases and J lost 2; bases outside the gene matches: 3. The CDR3 is made up of 15 amino acids. CDR3 DNA: TGTGCCACCAGCAGAGAGGGACAGAATCAAGAGACCCAGTACTTC. Translating it yields CATSREGQNQETQYF.

The J gene is TRBJ1-2, the V gene TRBV30, with 8 bases identical to TRBD1. V gave up 1 base and J gave up 4 bases; unmatched junction bases: 8. This CDR3 is built from 15 residues. Germline V gene data show CDR1 as GTSNPN and CDR2 as SVGIG (reference sequence). The CDR3 DNA reads TGTGCCTGGAGTGGTATCAGGACAGGGAGCTATGGCTACACCTTC. It translates to CAWSGIRTGSYGYTF. Filled out from reference TRBV30 and TRBJ1-2, the complete variable domain reads SQTIHQWPATLVQPVGSPLSLECTVEGTSNPNLYWYRQAAGRGLQLLFYSVGIGQISSEVPQNLSASRPQDRQFILSSKKLLLSDSGFYLCAWSGIRTGSYGYTFGSGTRLTVV.

This clonotype has a handful of counts. This sequence joins TRBV5-1 and TRBJ2-2; 8 bases fit TRBD1. The CDR3 runs 14 residues. The germline CDR1 and CDR2 sequences are SGHRS and YFSETQ. After removal of 5 bases from V and 6 bases from J, the junction contained 6 bases not matched to a gene. In nucleotides, the CDR3 is TGCGCCAGCAGAACGACAGGGGAGGCCGGGGAGCTGTTTTTT. This codes for CASRTTGEAGELFF.

The chain couples TRBV4-3 to TRBJ2-3; D unresolved. Germline V CDR1 and CDR2: LGHNA, YSLEER. The V and J ends lost 0 bases and 2 bases respectively, with 12 bases between them. This CDR3 has 16 residues. CDR3 protein: CASSQDRRVFTDTQYF. The CDR3 nucleotides are TGCGCCAGCAGCCAAGATAGACGGGTTTTCACAGATACGCAGTATTTT.